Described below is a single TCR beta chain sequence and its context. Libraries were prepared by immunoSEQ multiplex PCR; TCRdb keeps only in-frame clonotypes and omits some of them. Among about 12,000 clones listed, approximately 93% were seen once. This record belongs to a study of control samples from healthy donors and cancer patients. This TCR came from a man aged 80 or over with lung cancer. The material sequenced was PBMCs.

In DNA form, the CDR3 reads TGTGCCAGCAGCTTAGTTGTCTCCCGCGAGCAGTTCTTC. Protein sequence: CASSLVVSREQFF. The V call is TRBV7-2, the J call TRBJ2-1, with D unclear. The CDR3 is 13 amino acids. From germline, CDR1 is SGHTA and CDR2 FQGNSA. Trimming left V 1 base short and J 10 bases short, with 11 bases between.